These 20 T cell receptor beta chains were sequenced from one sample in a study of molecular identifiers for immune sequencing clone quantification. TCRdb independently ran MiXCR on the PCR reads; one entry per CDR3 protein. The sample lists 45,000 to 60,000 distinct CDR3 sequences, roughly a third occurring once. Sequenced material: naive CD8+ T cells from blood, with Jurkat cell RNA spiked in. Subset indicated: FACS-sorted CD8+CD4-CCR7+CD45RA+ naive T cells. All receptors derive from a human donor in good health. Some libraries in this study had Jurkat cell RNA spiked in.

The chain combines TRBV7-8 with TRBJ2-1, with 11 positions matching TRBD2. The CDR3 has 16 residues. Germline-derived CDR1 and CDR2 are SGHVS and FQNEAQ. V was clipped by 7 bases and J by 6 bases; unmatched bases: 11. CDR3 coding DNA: TGTGCCAGCAACCGGTTTCATGGGACTAGCGGCAATGAGCAGTTCTTC. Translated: CASNRFHGTSGNEQFF.

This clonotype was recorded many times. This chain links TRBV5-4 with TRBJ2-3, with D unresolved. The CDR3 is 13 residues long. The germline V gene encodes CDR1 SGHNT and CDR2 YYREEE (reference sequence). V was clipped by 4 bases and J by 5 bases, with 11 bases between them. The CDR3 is CASSPREKDTQYF. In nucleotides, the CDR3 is TGTGCCAGCAGCCCCAGAGAGAAAGATACGCAGTATTTT.

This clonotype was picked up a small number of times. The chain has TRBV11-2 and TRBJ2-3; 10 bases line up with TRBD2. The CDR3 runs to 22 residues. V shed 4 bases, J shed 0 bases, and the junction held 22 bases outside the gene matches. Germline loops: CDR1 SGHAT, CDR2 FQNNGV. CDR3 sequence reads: CASSSLPGQAKLAGRSTDTQYF. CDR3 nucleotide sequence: TGTGCCAGCAGCTCCCTCCCGGGGCAGGCCAAACTAGCGGGAAGGAGCACAGATACGCAGTATTTT.

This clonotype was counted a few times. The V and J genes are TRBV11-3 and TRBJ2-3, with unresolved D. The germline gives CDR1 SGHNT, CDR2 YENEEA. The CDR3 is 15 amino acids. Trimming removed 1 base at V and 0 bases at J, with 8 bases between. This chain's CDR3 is CASSLGALSTDTQYF. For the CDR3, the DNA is TGTGCCAGCAGCTTAGGTGCTCTCAGCACAGATACGCAGTATTTT.

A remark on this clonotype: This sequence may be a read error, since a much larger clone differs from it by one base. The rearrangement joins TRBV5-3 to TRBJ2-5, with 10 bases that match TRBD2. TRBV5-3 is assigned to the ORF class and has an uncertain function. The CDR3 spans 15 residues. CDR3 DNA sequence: TGTGCCAGCAGCTTTCTAGCGGGAGACCAAGAGACCCAGTACTTC. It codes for CASSFLAGDQETQYF.

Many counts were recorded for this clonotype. The CDR3 nucleotides read TGTGCCAGCAGTACGCACAAACTAGCGGGAGGGCCTCGGACAGATACGCAGTATTTT. It yields the protein CASSTHKLAGGPRTDTQYF. This rearrangement joins TRBV28 to TRBJ2-3; 13 bases are a match to TRBD2. The CDR3 has 19 residues. CDR1 is MDHEN and CDR2 is SYDVKM in the germline V gene. V lost 5 bases, J lost 3 bases, and 14 bases stayed unmatched. Based on the CDR3 plus reference TRBV28 and TRBJ2-3, the full variable domain is DVKVTQSSRYLVKRTGEKVFLECVQDMDHENMFWYRQDPGLGLRLIYFSYDVKMKEKGDIPEGYSVSREKKERFSLILESASTNQTSMYLCASSTHKLAGGPRTDTQYFGPGTRLTVL.

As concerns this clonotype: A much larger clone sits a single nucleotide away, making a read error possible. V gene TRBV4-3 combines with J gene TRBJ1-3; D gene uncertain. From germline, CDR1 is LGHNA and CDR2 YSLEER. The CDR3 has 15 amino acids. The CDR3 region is CAGSQAGPSGNTIYF. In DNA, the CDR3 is TGCGCCGGCAGCCAAGCCGGGCCTTCTGGAAACACCATATATTTT.

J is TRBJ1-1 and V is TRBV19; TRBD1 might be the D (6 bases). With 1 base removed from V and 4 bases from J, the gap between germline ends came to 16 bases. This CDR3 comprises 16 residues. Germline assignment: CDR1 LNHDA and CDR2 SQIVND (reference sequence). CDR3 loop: CASSIVKRGRGTEAFF. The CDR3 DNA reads TGTGCCAGTAGTATAGTAAAGAGGGGGAGAGGCACTGAAGCTTTCTTT.

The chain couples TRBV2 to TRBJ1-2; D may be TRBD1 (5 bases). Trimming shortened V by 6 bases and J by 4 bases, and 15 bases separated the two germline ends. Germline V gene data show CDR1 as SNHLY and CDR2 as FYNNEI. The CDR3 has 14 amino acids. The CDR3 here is CASRQLGEPYGYTF. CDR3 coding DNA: TGTGCCAGCAGACAATTAGGGGAGCCCTATGGCTACACCTTC.

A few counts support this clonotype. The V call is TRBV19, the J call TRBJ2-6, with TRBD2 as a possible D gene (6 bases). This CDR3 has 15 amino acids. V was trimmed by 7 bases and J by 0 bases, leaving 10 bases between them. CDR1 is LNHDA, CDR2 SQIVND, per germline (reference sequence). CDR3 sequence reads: CASTHGGSGANVLTF. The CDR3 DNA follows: TGTGCCAGTACCCACGGGGGCTCTGGGGCCAACGTCCTGACTTTC.

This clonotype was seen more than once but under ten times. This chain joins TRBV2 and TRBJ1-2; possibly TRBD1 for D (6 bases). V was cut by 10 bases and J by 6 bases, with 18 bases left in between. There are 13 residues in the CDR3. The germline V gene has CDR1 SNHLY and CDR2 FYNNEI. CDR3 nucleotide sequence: TGTGCCAATATACAGGGTACGACGGATGGCTACACCTTC. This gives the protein CANIQGTTDGYTF.

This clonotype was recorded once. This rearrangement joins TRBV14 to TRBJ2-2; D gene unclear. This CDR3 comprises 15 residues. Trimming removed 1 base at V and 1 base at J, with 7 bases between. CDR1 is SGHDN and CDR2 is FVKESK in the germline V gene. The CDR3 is CASSQVGKNTGELFF. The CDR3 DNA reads TGTGCCAGCAGCCAAGTCGGCAAGAACACCGGGGAGCTGTTTTTT.

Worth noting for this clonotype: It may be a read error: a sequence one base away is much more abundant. The CDR3 reads CASSLGFWTEAFF. In DNA, the CDR3 is TGTGCCAGCAGCTTAGGATTTTGGACTGAAGCTTTCTTT. The rearrangement links TRBV13 to TRBJ1-1; D unclear. CDR1 and CDR2 (germline): PRHDT, FYEKMQ (reference sequence). The CDR3 loop spans 13 amino acids. Deletions cut 0 bases from V and 5 bases from J, with 7 bases between.

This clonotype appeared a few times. CDR3 region: CASTLGANTGELFF. The CDR3 DNA sequence: TGTGCCAGCACCCTCGGGGCAAACACCGGGGAGCTGTTTTTT. V gene TRBV12-3 or TRBV12-4 combines with J gene TRBJ2-2; D may be TRBD1 or TRBD2 (5 bases each). The V end lost 7 bases, the J end lost 2 bases, and 11 bases lay between the germline ends. This CDR3 spans 14 amino acids.

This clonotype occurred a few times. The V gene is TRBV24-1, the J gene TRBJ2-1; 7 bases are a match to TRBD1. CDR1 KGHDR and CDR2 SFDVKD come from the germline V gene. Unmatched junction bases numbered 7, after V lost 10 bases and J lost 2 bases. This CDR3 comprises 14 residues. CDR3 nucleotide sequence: TGTGCCACAAACCCCGGGACAGCCTACAATGAGCAGTTCTTC. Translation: CATNPGTAYNEQFF.

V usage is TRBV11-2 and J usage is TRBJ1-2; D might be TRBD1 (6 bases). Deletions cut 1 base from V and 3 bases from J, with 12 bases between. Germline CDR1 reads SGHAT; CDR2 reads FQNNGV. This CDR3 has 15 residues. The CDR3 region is CASSLVPGAHYGYTF. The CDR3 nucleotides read TGTGCCAGCAGCTTAGTACCAGGGGCGCACTATGGCTACACCTTC.

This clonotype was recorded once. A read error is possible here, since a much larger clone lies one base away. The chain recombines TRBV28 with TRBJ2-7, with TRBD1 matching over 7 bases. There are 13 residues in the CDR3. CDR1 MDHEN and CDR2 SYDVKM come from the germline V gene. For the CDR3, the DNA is TGTGCCGGCAGCCCGGGACAGTCCTACGAGCAGTACTTC. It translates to CAGSPGQSYEQYF.

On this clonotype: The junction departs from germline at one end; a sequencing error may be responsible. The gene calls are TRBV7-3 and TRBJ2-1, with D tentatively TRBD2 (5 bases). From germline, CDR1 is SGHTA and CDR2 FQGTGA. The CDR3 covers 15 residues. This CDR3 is CASSALLAPYNAQFF. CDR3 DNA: TGTGCCAGCAGCGCGCTTCTAGCCCCTTACAATGCGCAGTTCTTC.

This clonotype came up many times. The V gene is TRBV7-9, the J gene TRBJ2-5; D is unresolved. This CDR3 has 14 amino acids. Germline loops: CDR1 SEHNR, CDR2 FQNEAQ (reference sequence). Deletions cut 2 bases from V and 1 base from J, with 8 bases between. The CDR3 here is CASSLPASQETQYF. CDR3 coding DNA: TGTGCCAGCAGCTTACCAGCGTCCCAAGAGACCCAGTACTTC.

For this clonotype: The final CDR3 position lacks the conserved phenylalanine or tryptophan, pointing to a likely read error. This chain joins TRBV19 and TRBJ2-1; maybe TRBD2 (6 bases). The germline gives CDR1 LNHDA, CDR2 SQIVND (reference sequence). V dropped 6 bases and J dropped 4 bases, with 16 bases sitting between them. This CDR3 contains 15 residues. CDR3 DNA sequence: TGTGCCAGTAGATCCCTAGCAGGAGGGTACAATGAGCAGTTCATC. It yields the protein CASRSLAGGYNEQFI.